This record covers a single T cell receptor beta chain. This CDR3 spans 18 amino acids. From germline, CDR1 is LNHDA and CDR2 SQIVND (reference sequence). V lost 2 bases, J lost 6 bases, and 11 bases stayed unmatched. The assay was immunoSEQ multiplex PCR, and TCRdb's table has in-frame clones only and misses some. The data hold some 70,000 clones, with approximately 88% observed a single time. The sample is drawn from a study of control samples from healthy donors and cancer patients. Sequences were obtained from PBMCs. The origin of this receptor is a woman in her fifties or sixties with lung cancer. The V gene is TRBV19, the J gene TRBJ2-2, with TRBD1 matching 11 bases. The CDR3, as DNA: TGTGCCAGTAGTATAAGTGCTCGAGGACAGGGGGCGTCCGGGGAGCTGTTTTTT. This encodes CASSISARGQGASGELFF.